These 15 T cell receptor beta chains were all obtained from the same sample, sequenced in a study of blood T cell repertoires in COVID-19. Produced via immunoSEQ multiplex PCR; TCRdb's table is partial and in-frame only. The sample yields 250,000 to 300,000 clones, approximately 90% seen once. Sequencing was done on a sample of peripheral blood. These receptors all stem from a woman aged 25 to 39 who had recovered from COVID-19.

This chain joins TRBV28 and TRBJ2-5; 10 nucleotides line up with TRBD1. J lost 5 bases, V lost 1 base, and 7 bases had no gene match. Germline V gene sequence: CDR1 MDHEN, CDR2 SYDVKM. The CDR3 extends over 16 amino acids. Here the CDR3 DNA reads TGTGCCAGCAGTTTATTAGGGGACAGGGGATGGGAGACCCAGTACTTC. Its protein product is CASSLLGDRGWETQYF.

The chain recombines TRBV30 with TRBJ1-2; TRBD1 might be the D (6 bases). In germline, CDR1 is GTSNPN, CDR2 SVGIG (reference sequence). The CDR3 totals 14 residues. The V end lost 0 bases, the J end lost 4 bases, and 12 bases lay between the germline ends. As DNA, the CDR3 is TGTGCCTGGAGTGTACCTCAGGGGACCTATGGCTACACCTTC. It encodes CAWSVPQGTYGYTF.

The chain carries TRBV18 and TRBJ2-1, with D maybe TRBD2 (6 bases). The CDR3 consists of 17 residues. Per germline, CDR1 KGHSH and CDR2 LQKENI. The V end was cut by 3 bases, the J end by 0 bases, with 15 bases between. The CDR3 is CASSPPGTPSSYNEQFF. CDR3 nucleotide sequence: TGTGCCAGCTCACCGCCCGGGACTCCCAGCTCCTACAATGAGCAGTTCTTC.

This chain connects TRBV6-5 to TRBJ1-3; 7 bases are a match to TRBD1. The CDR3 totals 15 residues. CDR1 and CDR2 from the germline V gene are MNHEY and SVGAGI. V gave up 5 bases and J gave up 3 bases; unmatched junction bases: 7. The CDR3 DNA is TGTGCCAGCAGTAGAACAGGGGTGGGTGGAAACACCATATATTTT. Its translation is CASSRTGVGGNTIYF.

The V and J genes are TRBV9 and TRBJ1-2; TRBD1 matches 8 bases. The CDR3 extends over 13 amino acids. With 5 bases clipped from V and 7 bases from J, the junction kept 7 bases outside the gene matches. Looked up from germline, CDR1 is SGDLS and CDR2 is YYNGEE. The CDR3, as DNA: TGTGCCAGCAGGTCGGGACAGGACCGTGGCTACACCTTC. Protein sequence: CASRSGQDRGYTF.

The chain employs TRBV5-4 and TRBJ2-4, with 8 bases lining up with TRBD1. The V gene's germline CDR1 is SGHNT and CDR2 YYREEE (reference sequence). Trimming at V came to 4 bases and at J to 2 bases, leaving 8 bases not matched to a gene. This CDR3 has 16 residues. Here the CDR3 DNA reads TGTGCCAGCAGCCTCCTAACAGGGGGGCCCAAAAACATTCAGTACTTC. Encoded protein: CASSLLTGGPKNIQYF.

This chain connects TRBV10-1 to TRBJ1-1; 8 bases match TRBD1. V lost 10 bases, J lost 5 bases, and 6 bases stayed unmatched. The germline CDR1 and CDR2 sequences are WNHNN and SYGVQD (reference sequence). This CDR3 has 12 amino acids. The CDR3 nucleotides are TGCGCCACCAGGACAGGGCTGACTGAAGCTTTCTTT. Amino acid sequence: CATRTGLTEAFF.

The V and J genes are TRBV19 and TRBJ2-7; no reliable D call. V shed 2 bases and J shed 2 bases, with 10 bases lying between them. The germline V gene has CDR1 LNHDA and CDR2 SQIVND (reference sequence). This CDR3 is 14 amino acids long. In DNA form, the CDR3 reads TGTGCCAGTAGTATACGCGGCGGCGCCTACGAGCAGTACTTC. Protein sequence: CASSIRGGAYEQYF.

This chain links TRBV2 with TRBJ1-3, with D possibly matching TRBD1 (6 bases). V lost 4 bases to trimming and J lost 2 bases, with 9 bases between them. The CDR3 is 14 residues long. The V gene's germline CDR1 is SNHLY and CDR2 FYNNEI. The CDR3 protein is CASSAGGPGNTIYF. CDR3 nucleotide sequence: TGTGCCAGCAGTGCCGGGGGGCCTGGAAACACCATATATTTT.

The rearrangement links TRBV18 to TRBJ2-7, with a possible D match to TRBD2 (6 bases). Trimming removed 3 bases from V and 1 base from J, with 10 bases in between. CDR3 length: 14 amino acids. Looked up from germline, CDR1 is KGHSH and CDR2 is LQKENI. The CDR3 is CASSPGLTSYEQYF. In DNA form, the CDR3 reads TGTGCCAGCTCACCGGGACTGACTTCCTACGAGCAGTACTTC.

The CDR3 bases are TGTGCCAGCAGACCAGACAGTCCCGAAGCTTTCTTT. Translating gives CASRPDSPEAFF. V is TRBV28 and J is TRBJ1-1, with D possibly TRBD1 on 5 matching bases. The V end was cut by 6 bases, the J end by 8 bases, with 13 bases between. The CDR3 runs to 12 residues. Germline CDR1 reads MDHEN; CDR2 reads SYDVKM.

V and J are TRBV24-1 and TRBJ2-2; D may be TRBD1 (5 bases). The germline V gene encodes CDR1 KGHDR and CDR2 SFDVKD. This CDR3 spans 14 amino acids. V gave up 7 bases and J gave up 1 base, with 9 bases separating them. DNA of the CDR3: TGTGCCACCAGATCCGGACAGAACACCGGGGAGCTGTTTTTT. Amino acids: CATRSGQNTGELFF.

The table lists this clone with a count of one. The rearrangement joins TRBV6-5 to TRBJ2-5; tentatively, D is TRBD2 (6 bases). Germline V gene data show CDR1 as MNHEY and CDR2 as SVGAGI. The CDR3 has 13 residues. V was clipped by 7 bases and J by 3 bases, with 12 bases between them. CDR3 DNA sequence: TGTGCCAGCAATGGAGGGCAGGAAGAGACCCAGTACTTC. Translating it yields CASNGGQEETQYF.

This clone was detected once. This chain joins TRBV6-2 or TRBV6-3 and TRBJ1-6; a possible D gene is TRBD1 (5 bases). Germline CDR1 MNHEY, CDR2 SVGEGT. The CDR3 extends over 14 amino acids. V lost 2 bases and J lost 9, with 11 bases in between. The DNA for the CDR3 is TGTGCCAGCAGTTACGAGGGGAGGCGTTCACCCCTCCACTTT. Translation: CASSYEGRRSPLHF.

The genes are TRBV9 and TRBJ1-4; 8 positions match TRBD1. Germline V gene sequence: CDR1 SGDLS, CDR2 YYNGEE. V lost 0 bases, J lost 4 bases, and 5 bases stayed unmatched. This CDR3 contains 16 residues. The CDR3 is CASSVDQGQVNEKLFF. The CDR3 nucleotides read TGTGCCAGCAGCGTAGATCAGGGACAGGTTAATGAAAAACTGTTTTTT.